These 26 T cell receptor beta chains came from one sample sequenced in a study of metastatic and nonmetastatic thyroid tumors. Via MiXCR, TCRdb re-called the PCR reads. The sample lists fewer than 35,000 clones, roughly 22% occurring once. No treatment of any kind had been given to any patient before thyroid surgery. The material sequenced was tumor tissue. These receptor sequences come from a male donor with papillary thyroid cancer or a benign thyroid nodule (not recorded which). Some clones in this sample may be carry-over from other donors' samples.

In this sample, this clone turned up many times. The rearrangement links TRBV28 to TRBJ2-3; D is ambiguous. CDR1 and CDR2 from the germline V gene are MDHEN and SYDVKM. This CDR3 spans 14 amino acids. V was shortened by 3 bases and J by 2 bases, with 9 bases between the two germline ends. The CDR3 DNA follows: TGTGCCAGCAGTTTGAAACGGTTCACAGATACGCAGTATTTT. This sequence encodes CASSLKRFTDTQYF.

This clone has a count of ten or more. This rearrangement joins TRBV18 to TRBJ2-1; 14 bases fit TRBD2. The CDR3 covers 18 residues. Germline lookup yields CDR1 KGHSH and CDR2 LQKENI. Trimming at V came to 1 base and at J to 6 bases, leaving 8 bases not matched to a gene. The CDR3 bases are TGTGCCAGCTCACCACGAGGACTAGCGGGAGGAGTAAGCAATGAGCAGTTCTTC. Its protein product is CASSPRGLAGGVSNEQFF. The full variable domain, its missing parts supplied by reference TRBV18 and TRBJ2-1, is NAGVMQNPRHLVRRRGQEARLRCSPMKGHSHVYWYRQLPEEGLKFMVYLQKENIIDESGMPKERFSAEFPKEGPSILRIQQVVRGDSAAYFCASSPRGLAGGVSNEQFFGPGTRLTVL.

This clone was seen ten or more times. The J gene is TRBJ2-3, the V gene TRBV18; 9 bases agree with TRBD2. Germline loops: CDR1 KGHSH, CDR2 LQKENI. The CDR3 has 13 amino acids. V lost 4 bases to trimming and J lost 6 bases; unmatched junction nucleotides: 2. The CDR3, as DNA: TGTGCCAGCTCACTCGGGACTAGCGATACGCAGTATTTT. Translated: CASSLGTSDTQYF.

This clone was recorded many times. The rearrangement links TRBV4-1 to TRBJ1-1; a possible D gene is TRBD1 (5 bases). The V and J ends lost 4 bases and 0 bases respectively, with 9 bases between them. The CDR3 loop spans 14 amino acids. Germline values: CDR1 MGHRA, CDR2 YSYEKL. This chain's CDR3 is CASSPLTVNTEAFF. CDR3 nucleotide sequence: TGCGCCAGCAGCCCCTTGACAGTGAACACTGAAGCTTTCTTT.

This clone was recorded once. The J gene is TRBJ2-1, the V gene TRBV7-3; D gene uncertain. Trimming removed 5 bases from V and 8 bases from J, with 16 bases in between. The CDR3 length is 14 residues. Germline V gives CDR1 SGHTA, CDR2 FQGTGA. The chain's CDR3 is CASSTGSTSHEQFF. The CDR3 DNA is TGTGCCAGCAGCACCGGGTCCACCTCACATGAGCAGTTCTTC.

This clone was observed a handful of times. The CDR3 nucleotides are TGTGCCCTTAACCCGAGCGGGAAAATGACAGATACGCAGTATTTT. Translating gives CALNPSGKMTDTQYF. The chain carries TRBV19 and TRBJ2-3, with 7 bases lining up with TRBD2. The CDR3 is 15 residues long. The V gene end was trimmed by 11 bases and the J gene end by 3 bases; junction bases not matched to a gene: 14. CDR1 is LNHDA, CDR2 SQIVND, per germline (reference sequence).

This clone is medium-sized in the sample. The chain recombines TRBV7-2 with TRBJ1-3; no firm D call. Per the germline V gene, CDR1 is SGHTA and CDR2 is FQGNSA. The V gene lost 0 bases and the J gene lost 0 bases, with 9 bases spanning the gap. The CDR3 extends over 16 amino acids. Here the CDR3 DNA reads TGTGCCAGCAGCTTAGCTGGACTCTTCTCTGGAAACACCATATATTTT. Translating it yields CASSLAGLFSGNTIYF.

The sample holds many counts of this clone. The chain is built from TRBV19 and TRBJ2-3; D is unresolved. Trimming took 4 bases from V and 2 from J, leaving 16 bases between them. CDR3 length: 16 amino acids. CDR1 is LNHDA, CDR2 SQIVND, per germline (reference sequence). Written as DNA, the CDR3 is TGTGCCAGTAGTACCCTCGGCGGCTCCTTCACAGATACGCAGTATTTT. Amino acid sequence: CASSTLGGSFTDTQYF.

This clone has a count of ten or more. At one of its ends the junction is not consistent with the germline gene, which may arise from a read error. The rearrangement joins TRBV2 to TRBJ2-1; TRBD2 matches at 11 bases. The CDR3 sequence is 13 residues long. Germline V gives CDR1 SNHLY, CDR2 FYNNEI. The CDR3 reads CASSREELAGVIF. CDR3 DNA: TGTGCCAGCAGTAGAGAGGAACTAGCGGGAGTAATCTTC.

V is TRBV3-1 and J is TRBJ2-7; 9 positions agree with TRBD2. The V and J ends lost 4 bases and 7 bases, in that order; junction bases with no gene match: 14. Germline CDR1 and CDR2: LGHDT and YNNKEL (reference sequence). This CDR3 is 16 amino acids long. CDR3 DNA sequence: TGTGCCAGCAGCCCGGGACTAGCCCCTATCGGGGAGGAGCAGTACTTC. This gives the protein CASSPGLAPIGEEQYF.

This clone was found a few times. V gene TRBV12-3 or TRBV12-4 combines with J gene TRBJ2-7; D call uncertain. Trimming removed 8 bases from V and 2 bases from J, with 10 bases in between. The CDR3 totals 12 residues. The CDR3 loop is CASGISTYEQYF. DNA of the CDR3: TGTGCCAGCGGAATCTCGACCTACGAGCAGTACTTC.

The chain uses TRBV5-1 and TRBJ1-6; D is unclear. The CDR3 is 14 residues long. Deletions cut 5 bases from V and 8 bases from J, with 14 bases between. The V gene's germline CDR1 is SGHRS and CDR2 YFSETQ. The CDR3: CASSSTLGDSPLHF. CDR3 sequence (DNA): TGCGCCAGCAGTTCAACCTTAGGAGATTCACCCCTCCACTTT.

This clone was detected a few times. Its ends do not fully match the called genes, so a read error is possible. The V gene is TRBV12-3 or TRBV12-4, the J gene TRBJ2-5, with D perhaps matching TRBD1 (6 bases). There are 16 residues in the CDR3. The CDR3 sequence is CASSLGRQAVVETKYF. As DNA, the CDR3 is TGTGCCAGCAGTTTGGGGAGACAGGCGGTGGTAGAGACCAAGTACTTC.

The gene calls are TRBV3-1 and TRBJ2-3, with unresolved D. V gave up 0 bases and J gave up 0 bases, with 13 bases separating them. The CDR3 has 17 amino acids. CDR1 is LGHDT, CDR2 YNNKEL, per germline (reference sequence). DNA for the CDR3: TGTGCCAGCAGCCAAGAGTTTATAGAATCTAGCACAGATACGCAGTATTTT. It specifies CASSQEFIESSTDTQYF.

The CDR3 loop is CASSQGQGGEQYF. The CDR3 coding sequence is TGTGCCAGCAGTCAAGGACAGGGGGGCGAGCAGTACTTC. The rearrangement links TRBV12-3 or TRBV12-4 to TRBJ2-7; 10 positions agree with TRBD1. Unmatched junction bases numbered 4, after V lost 5 bases and J lost 6 bases. This CDR3 is 13 amino acids long.

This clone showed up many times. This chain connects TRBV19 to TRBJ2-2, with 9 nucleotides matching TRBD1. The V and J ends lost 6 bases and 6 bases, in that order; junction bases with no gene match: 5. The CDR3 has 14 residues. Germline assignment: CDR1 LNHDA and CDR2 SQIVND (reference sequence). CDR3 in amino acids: CASRLQGASGELFF. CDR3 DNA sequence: TGTGCCAGTAGACTACAGGGGGCTTCCGGGGAGCTGTTTTTT.

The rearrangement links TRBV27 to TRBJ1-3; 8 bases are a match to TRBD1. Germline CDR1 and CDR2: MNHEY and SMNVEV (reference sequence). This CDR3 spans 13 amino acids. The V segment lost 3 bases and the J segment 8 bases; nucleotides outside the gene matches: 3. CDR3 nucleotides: TGTGCCAGCAGTTTCACAGGGGGAGACACCATATATTTT. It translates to CASSFTGGDTIYF.

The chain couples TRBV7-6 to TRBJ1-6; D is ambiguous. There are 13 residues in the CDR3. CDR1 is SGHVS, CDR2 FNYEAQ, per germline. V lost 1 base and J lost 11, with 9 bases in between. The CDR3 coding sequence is TGTGCCAGCAGCTTAGATGTGGTGGCACCCCTCCACTTT. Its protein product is CASSLDVVAPLHF.

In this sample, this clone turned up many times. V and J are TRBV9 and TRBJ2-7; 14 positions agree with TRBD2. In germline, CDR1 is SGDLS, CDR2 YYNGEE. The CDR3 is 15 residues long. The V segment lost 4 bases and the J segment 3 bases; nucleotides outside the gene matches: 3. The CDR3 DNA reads TGTGCCAGCAGCACCGGGACTAGCGGGAGCTACGAGCAGTACTTC. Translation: CASSTGTSGSYEQYF.

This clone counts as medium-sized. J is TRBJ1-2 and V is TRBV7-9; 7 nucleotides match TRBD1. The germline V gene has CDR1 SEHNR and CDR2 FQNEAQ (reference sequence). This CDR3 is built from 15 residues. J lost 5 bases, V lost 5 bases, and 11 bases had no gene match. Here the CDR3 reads CASSPTTGYPYGYTF. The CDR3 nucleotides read TGTGCCAGCAGCCCAACGACAGGGTACCCTTATGGCTACACCTTC.

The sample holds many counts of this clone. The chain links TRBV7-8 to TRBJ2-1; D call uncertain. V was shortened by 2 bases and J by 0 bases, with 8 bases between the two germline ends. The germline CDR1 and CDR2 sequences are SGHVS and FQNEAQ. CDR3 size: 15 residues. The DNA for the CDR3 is TGTGCCAGCAGCTTAACCATAAGCTCCTACAATGAGCAGTTCTTC. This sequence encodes CASSLTISSYNEQFF.

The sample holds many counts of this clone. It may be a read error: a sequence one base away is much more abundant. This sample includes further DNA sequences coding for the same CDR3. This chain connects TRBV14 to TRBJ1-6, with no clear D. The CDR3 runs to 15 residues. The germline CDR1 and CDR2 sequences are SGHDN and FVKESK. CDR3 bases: TGTGCCAGCAGCCAAGTTGCCAGCGCGAATTCACCTCTCCACTTT. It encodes CASSQVASANSPLHF.

The CDR3 nucleotides are TGTGCCTGGAGTAGGGTGAATAATTCACCCCTCCACTTT. Protein product: CAWSRVNNSPLHF. The J gene is TRBJ1-6, the V gene TRBV30; D uncertain. Germline V gene data show CDR1 as GTSNPN and CDR2 as SVGIG (reference sequence). The CDR3 runs 13 residues. The ends were cut back, 2 bases at V and 5 bases at J, with 7 bases in the middle.

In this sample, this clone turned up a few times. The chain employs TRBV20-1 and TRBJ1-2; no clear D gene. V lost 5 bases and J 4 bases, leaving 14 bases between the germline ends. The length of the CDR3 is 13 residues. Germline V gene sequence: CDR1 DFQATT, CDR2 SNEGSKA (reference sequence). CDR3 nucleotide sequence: TGCAGTGCTGACCCCGGACTTAGCTATGGCTACACCTTC. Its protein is CSADPGLSYGYTF.

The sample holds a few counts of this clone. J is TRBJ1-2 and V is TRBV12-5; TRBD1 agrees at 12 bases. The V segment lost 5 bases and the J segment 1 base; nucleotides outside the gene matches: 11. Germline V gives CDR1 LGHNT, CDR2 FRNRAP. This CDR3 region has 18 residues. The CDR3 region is CASGPIGDRGRGNYGYTF. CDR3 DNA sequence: TGTGCTAGTGGTCCGATAGGGGACAGGGGGCGAGGTAACTATGGCTACACCTTC.

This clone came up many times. Written as DNA, the CDR3 is TGTGCCAGCAGTTTATACCAGGGTTATTCGGACGACACCGGGGAGCTGTTTTTT. Its translation: CASSLYQGYSDDTGELFF. J is TRBJ2-2 and V is TRBV12-3 or TRBV12-4, with D maybe TRBD1 (5 bases). V gave up 2 bases and J gave up 3 bases, with 19 bases separating them. CDR3 size: 18 residues.